The 11 T cell receptor beta chains presented below share a single source sample, sequenced in a study of metastatic and nonmetastatic thyroid tumors (dated by TCRdb to 2019 to 2021). Library prep was done by PCR. Sequencing was carried out with an Illumina HiSeq 4000. TCRdb reworked the public reads: Q25 trimming with fastp, MiXCR clone assembly, productive beta chains retained. The sample contains about 24,000 clones, roughly 24% of them found a single time. The top ten hold 15% to 20% of the sample. No patient had received any treatment before thyroid surgery. The sample consisted of blood. The receptor set was obtained from a male donor with papillary thyroid cancer or a benign thyroid nodule (not recorded which). Some clones in this sample may be carry-over from other donors' samples.

CDR3 protein: CASSEPGQPQHF. The CDR3, as DNA: TGCGCCAGCAGCGAGCCCGGGCAGCCCCAGCATTTT. The chain joins TRBV5-1 to TRBJ1-5; D remains ambiguous. V gave up 4 bases and J gave up 7 bases, with 9 bases separating them. Germline CDR1 and CDR2: SGHRS and YFSETQ. The CDR3 totals 12 residues.

Worth noting for this clone: This may be a read error: a much more frequent sequence differs by one nucleotide. The chain combines TRBV29-1 with TRBJ1-4; D gene ambiguous. The CDR3 runs to 14 residues. V dropped 7 bases and J dropped 0 bases, with 12 bases sitting between them. Germline CDR1 SQVTM, CDR2 ANQGSEA. This CDR3 is CSAEDPATNEKLFF. The CDR3 DNA reads TGCAGCGCTGAGGACCCTGCAACTAATGAAAAACTGTTTTTT.

V and J are TRBV12-3 or TRBV12-4 and TRBJ2-7; TRBD1 matches at 7 bases. V shed 7 bases, J shed 5 bases, and the junction held 8 bases outside the gene matches. The CDR3 consists of 13 residues. The CDR3 spells CASIRDRCHEQYF. The CDR3 nucleotides are TGTGCCAGCATTAGGGACAGATGCCACGAGCAGTACTTC.

This clone was observed a handful of times. This sequence joins TRBV28 and TRBJ2-7, with 9 nucleotides matching TRBD1. The germline CDR1 and CDR2 sequences are MDHEN and SYDVKM. With 5 bases clipped from V and 6 bases from J, the junction kept 14 bases outside the gene matches. The CDR3 is 16 amino acids. As DNA, the CDR3 is TGTGCCAGCAGTGCAGCCGGGACAGGGAGGTGGGCCGAGCAGTACTTC. Translated: CASSAAGTGRWAEQYF.

This clone counts as medium-sized. The chain is built from TRBV12-3 or TRBV12-4 and TRBJ1-6; TRBD1 aligns across 9 bases. This CDR3 comprises 14 residues. The trim removed 6 bases at V and 9 bases at J, leaving 6 bases unmatched. The CDR3 protein is CASSPGTGFSPLHF. CDR3 coding DNA: TGTGCCAGCAGCCCCGGGACAGGGTTTTCACCCCTCCACTTT.

This clone was observed many times. The rearrangement uses TRBV18 and TRBJ2-1, with 11 bases fitting TRBD2. This CDR3 comprises 19 residues. Germline-derived CDR1 and CDR2 are KGHSH and LQKENI. V lost 1 base to trimming and J lost 0 bases; unmatched junction nucleotides: 8. The chain's CDR3 is CASSPLISLAGGSYNEQFF. In nucleotides, the CDR3 is TGTGCCAGCTCACCACTGATCAGTCTAGCGGGAGGCTCCTACAATGAGCAGTTCTTC. Drawing the rest from reference TRBV18 and TRBJ2-1, the complete variable domain is NAGVMQNPRHLVRRRGQEARLRCSPMKGHSHVYWYRQLPEEGLKFMVYLQKENIIDESGMPKERFSAEFPKEGPSILRIQQVVRGDSAAYFCASSPLISLAGGSYNEQFFGPGTRLTVL.

The V call is TRBV20-1, the J call TRBJ2-1; 10 bases agree with TRBD2. The V segment lost 6 bases and the J segment 8 bases; nucleotides outside the gene matches: 13. The CDR3 covers 15 residues. Germline assignment: CDR1 DFQATT and CDR2 SNEGSKA (reference sequence). CDR3 region: CSAAAGTSELDEQFF. Here the CDR3 DNA reads TGCAGTGCCGCGGCCGGGACTAGCGAATTGGATGAGCAGTTCTTC.

This clone was counted many times. One end of the junction fails to match germline, which may point to a read error. This chain connects TRBV20-1 to TRBJ2-5; 7 nucleotides align to TRBD2. Germline-derived CDR1 and CDR2 are DFQATT and SNEGSKA (reference sequence). The CDR3 consists of 15 residues. The CDR3 loop is CGARVLAGELKTQYF. CDR3 nucleotides: TGCGGTGCTAGAGTTCTTGCGGGAGAGCTGAAGACCCAGTACTTC.

This clone was recorded at least ten times. This chain links TRBV7-3 with TRBJ2-1, with TRBD1 as a possible D gene (6 bases). CDR3 length equals 14 residues. Per germline, CDR1 SGHTA and CDR2 FQGTGA. V was pared by 5 bases and J by 7 bases, with 15 bases between. CDR3 sequence reads: CASSIPGTLNEQFF. The CDR3 DNA reads TGTGCCAGCAGCATTCCCGGGACACTTAATGAGCAGTTCTTC.

This clone was seen repeatedly, ten times or more. The rearrangement uses TRBV29-1 and TRBJ2-3, with TRBD2 as a possible D gene (6 bases). Germline values: CDR1 SQVTM, CDR2 ANQGSEA. Trimming stripped 6 bases from V and 3 bases from J, with 19 bases between. The CDR3 contains 15 residues. The CDR3 DNA reads TGCAGCGTCCTATATGGGGCGGGACTGACAGATACGCAGTATTTT. Its protein is CSVLYGAGLTDTQYF.

V gene TRBV7-2 combines with J gene TRBJ2-7; TRBD1 aligns across 7 bases. Per germline, CDR1 SGHTA and CDR2 FQGNSA. The CDR3 is 14 residues long. The V segment lost 7 bases and the J segment 3 bases; nucleotides outside the gene matches: 9. The CDR3 protein is CASKLRDRNYEQYF. CDR3 DNA sequence: TGTGCCAGCAAACTCCGGGACAGAAACTACGAGCAGTACTTC.